The 27 T cell receptor beta chains listed next were all sequenced from one sample in a study of shared clonotypes between healthy human individuals. Data came from immunoSEQ multiplex PCR; TCRdb stores just in-frame clones and leaves some out. The data contain approximately 2.5 million clones, roughly nine tenths of them singletons. The specimen sequenced was naive CD4+ T cells sorted from blood. Subset of the sample: CD45RA+ positively selected. The receptor source for this set is a man aged 18 to 30 in good health.

The chain is built from TRBV10-3 and TRBJ1-6; 8 nucleotides match TRBD1. Looked up from germline, CDR1 is ENHRY and CDR2 is SYGVKD. The CDR3 spans 15 residues. Trimming removed 6 bases from V and 6 bases from J; junction bases left unmatched: 7. CDR3 nucleotides: TGTGCCATCAGCTACTCAGGGGGCGGTAATTCACCCCTCCACTTT. Its translation is CAISYSGGGNSPLHF.

CDR3 nucleotides: TGTGCCAGCAGTGAATATAGACGGCCAGGTACGAATACGCAGTATTTT. It encodes CASSEYRRPGTNTQYF. The chain links TRBV25-1 to TRBJ2-3; no clear D gene. Trimming took off 0 bases at V and 7 bases at J, with 17 bases between the two ends. Germline CDR1 MGHDK, CDR2 SYGVNS. The CDR3 loop spans 16 amino acids. The whole variable domain, remainder taken from reference TRBV25-1 and TRBJ2-3, is EADIYQTPRYLVIGTGKKITLECSQTMGHDKMYWYQQDPGMELHLIHYSYGVNSTEKGDLSSESTVSRIRTEHFPLTLESARPSHTSQYLCASSEYRRPGTNTQYFGPGTRLTVL.

The rearrangement links TRBV28 to TRBJ2-5; D unresolved. The V end was cut by 3 bases, the J end by 3 bases, with 5 bases between. This CDR3 has 12 amino acids. Germline CDR1 and CDR2: MDHEN and SYDVKM. CDR3: CASSLVKETQYF. CDR3 sequence (DNA): TGTGCCAGCAGTTTGGTCAAAGAGACCCAGTACTTC.

The rearrangement joins TRBV25-1 to TRBJ2-3; 7 nucleotides match TRBD2. V shed 6 bases, J shed 12 bases, and the junction held 9 bases outside the gene matches. Germline V gene data show CDR1 as MGHDK and CDR2 as SYGVNS. The CDR3 runs 12 residues. The CDR3: CASSLLSGQQYF. CDR3 DNA: TGTGCCAGCAGCCTCCTTAGCGGGCAACAGTATTTT.

This clone showed up just a few times. The CDR3 reads CASSPTRSTEAFF. In DNA, the CDR3 is TGTGCCAGCTCACCCACTCGGTCAACTGAAGCTTTCTTT. The rearrangement uses TRBV18 and TRBJ1-1; no firm D call. The CDR3 is 13 residues long. CDR1 and CDR2 (germline): KGHSH, LQKENI. Trimming shortened V by 3 bases and J by 5 bases, and 10 bases separated the two germline ends.

The chain recombines TRBV6-5 with TRBJ1-1; D remains unclear. This CDR3 has 15 residues. Germline CDR1 is MNHEY and CDR2 is SVGAGI. Trimming cost V 7 bases and J 1 base, with 16 bases left between them. Here the CDR3 DNA reads TGTGCCAGCACCAGAACACGGGCCACGAACACTGAAGCTTTCTTT. Encoded protein: CASTRTRATNTEAFF.

The chain carries TRBV19 and TRBJ2-3, with a possible D match to TRBD1 (6 bases). V was clipped by 8 bases and J by 2 bases, with 11 bases between them. Germline loops: CDR1 LNHDA, CDR2 SQIVND (reference sequence). CDR3 length equals 13 residues. As DNA, the CDR3 is TGTGCCAGTCAGGACAGAACCACAGATACGCAGTATTTT. This codes for CASQDRTTDTQYF.

The chain employs TRBV30 and TRBJ1-3; 7 bases map to TRBD1. The CDR3 runs to 13 residues. The J segment lost 7 bases and the V segment lost 4 bases, leaving 7 bases of the junction unmatched. CDR1 and CDR2 (germline): GTSNPN, SVGIG (reference sequence). The CDR3 reads CAWTVPGGNTIYF. The CDR3 DNA reads TGTGCCTGGACCGTGCCAGGGGGGAACACCATATATTTT.

The gene calls are TRBV4-1 and TRBJ2-3; D gene unclear. Looked up from germline, CDR1 is MGHRA and CDR2 is YSYEKL. The V and J ends lost 2 bases and 4 bases respectively, with 13 bases between them. The CDR3 has 15 amino acids. CDR3 sequence: CASSQQDGISDTQYF. The CDR3 DNA reads as TGCGCCAGCAGCCAACAGGACGGCATCTCAGATACGCAGTATTTT.

This chain connects TRBV11-2 to TRBJ1-5; D is unclear. The CDR3 consists of 12 residues. Trimming left V 4 bases short and J 4 bases short, with 5 bases between. Germline values: CDR1 SGHAT, CDR2 FQNNGV. The CDR3 DNA reads TGTGCCAGCAGCTCCGGTAATCAGCCCCAGCATTTT. This sequence encodes CASSSGNQPQHF.

V usage is TRBV9 and J usage is TRBJ2-7, with D perhaps being TRBD1 or TRBD2 (5 bases each). CDR3 length: 16 amino acids. Germline V gene data show CDR1 as SGDLS and CDR2 as YYNGEE. Trimming stripped 4 bases from V and 3 bases from J, with 20 bases between. The DNA for the CDR3 is TGTGCCAGCAGCCGGGGAACGAGACAGCCCTACTACGAGCAGTACTTC. The encoded protein is CASSRGTRQPYYEQYF.

This clone occurred once. V is TRBV6-1 and J is TRBJ2-1, with 9 bases identical to TRBD2. CDR3 length: 15 residues. The J segment lost 8 bases and the V segment lost 7 bases, leaving 12 bases of the junction unmatched. Germline V gene data show CDR1 as MNHNS and CDR2 as SASEGT. The CDR3 DNA reads TGTGCCAGCAAGTCCCTAGCGGGAAGTGTCCATGAGCAGTTCTTC. As protein: CASKSLAGSVHEQFF.

The CDR3 reads CAWGRGTLYEQYF. The CDR3 DNA reads TGTGCCTGGGGACGGGGGACCCTCTACGAGCAGTACTTC. The chain combines TRBV30 with TRBJ2-7, with a tentative D call TRBD2 (6 bases). Trimming left V 5 bases short and J 3 bases short, with 14 bases between. The CDR3 is 13 amino acids. The germline gives CDR1 GTSNPN, CDR2 SVGIG (reference sequence). The full variable domain, its missing parts supplied by reference TRBV30 and TRBJ2-7, is SQTIHQWPATLVQPVGSPLSLECTVEGTSNPNLYWYRQAAGRGLQLLFYSVGIGQISSEVPQNLSASRPQDRQFILSSKKLLLSDSGFYLCAWGRGTLYEQYFGPGTRLTVT.

For the CDR3, the DNA is TGTGCCATCAGCCGGACTAGCGGGGGGGCCGACGGCAATGAGCAGTTCTTC. Amino acid sequence: CAISRTSGGADGNEQFF. This sequence joins TRBV10-3 and TRBJ2-1; 15 positions agree with TRBD2. CDR3 size: 17 residues. V was pared by 6 bases and J by 6 bases, with 9 bases of the junction left unmatched. Germline CDR1 ENHRY, CDR2 SYGVKD.

The chain links TRBV29-1 to TRBJ2-5, with 9 bases fitting TRBD2. V gave up 7 bases and J gave up 2 bases; unmatched junction bases: 5. The CDR3 consists of 13 residues. Per the germline V gene, CDR1 is SQVTM and CDR2 is ANQGSEA. DNA for the CDR3: TGCAGCGGCACCGCGGGGGGGCAAGAGACCCAGTACTTC. This gives the protein CSGTAGGQETQYF.

The chain is built from TRBV18 and TRBJ1-1; TRBD1 agrees at 8 bases. The CDR3 consists of 16 residues. V lost 1 base and J lost 0; bases outside the gene matches: 4. Per germline, CDR1 KGHSH and CDR2 LQKENI. CDR3 sequence (DNA): TGTGCCAGCTCACCACAAGACAGGGGTCTGAACACTGAAGCTTTCTTT. Translated: CASSPQDRGLNTEAFF.

On this clone itself: At one end, the junction sequence differs from germline, possibly due to a read error. J is TRBJ1-3 and V is TRBV19; D remains unclear. The germline V gene encodes CDR1 LNHDA and CDR2 SQIVND (reference sequence). The CDR3 sequence is 15 residues long. CDR3 protein: CASSLEVNSGNTIYF. The CDR3 coding sequence is TGTGCCAGTAGTCTAGAAGTGAATTCTGGAAACACCATATATTTT. The variable domain in full, completed from reference TRBV19 and TRBJ1-3, reads DGGITQSPKYLFRKEGQNVTLSCEQNLNHDAMYWYRQDPGQGLRLIYYSQIVNDFQKGDIAEGYSVSREKKESFPLTVTSAQKNPTAFYLCASSLEVNSGNTIYFGEGSWLTVV.

Concerning this clone itself: Other DNA sequences in the sample encode the same CDR3. This chain links TRBV5-1 with TRBJ1-2; D is undetermined. This CDR3 comprises 13 residues. Per the germline V gene, CDR1 is SGHRS and CDR2 is YFSETQ. V gave up 0 bases and J gave up 5 bases, with 8 bases separating them. The CDR3: CASSLDRGYGYTF. DNA of the CDR3: TGCGCCAGCAGCTTGGACCGAGGGTATGGCTACACCTTC.

This rearrangement joins TRBV7-2 to TRBJ2-7, with 9 bases identical to TRBD1. There are 15 residues in the CDR3. Germline values: CDR1 SGHTA, CDR2 FQGNSA. After removal of 1 base from V and 2 bases from J, the junction contained 3 bases not matched to a gene. The CDR3 region has the DNA TGTGCCAGCAGCTTAGAGGGACAGGGACCCTACGAGCAGTACTTC. Protein product: CASSLEGQGPYEQYF.

The chain couples TRBV15 to TRBJ2-1; 7 bases align to TRBD2. Unmatched junction bases numbered 4, after V lost 5 bases and J lost 12 bases. The CDR3 extends over 11 amino acids. Per the germline V gene, CDR1 is LNHNV and CDR2 is YYDKDF (reference sequence). The CDR3 reads CATSPGGPQFF. The CDR3 region has the DNA TGTGCCACCAGCCCGGGGGGTCCGCAGTTCTTC.

V usage is TRBV5-8 and J usage is TRBJ2-2; no definite D call. This CDR3 has 15 residues. In germline, CDR1 is SGHTS, CDR2 YDEGEE. Trimming removed 2 bases at V and 4 bases at J, with 12 bases between. The CDR3 sequence: CASSFRSSRTGELFF. In nucleotides, the CDR3 is TGTGCCAGCAGCTTTCGGTCTAGTCGCACCGGGGAGCTGTTTTTT.

This sequence joins TRBV7-8 and TRBJ2-1; 10 bases map to TRBD2. The V segment lost 4 bases and the J segment 12 bases; nucleotides outside the gene matches: 12. The CDR3 is made up of 15 amino acids. Per germline, CDR1 SGHVS and CDR2 FQNEAQ. CDR3: CASSSQGLAPSGQFF. The CDR3 DNA reads as TGTGCCAGCAGCTCGCAGGGACTAGCGCCTTCGGGGCAGTTCTTC.

The chain is built from TRBV19 and TRBJ2-2, with 10 nucleotides matching TRBD1. CDR1 is LNHDA and CDR2 is SQIVND in the germline V gene (reference sequence). This CDR3 has 18 amino acids. V trimming: 3 bases; J trimming: 7 bases; junction bases outside the gene matches: 14. The DNA for the CDR3 is TGTGCCAGTAGTATTCGCCGCCTCTCGACAGGGGGCCACGGGGAGCTGTTTTTT. Translated: CASSIRRLSTGGHGELFF.

This clone has just a few counts. V gene TRBV10-3 combines with J gene TRBJ2-3; D is undetermined. Germline V lookup: CDR1 ENHRY, CDR2 SYGVKD. This CDR3 has 16 amino acids. The V gene lost 2 bases and the J gene lost 4 bases, with 16 bases spanning the gap. In DNA form, the CDR3 reads TGTGCCATCAGTGAGCGACTCCCGAACGGGCCAGATACGCAGTATTTT. The encoded protein is CAISERLPNGPDTQYF.

The chain couples TRBV4-3 to TRBJ1-1; TRBD1 matches 9 bases. The CDR3 loop spans 16 amino acids. The J segment lost 11 bases and the V segment lost 0 bases, leaving 13 bases of the junction unmatched. Germline loops: CDR1 LGHNA, CDR2 YSLEER. The CDR3 protein is CASSQDRLGQGYNAFF. CDR3 DNA: TGCGCCAGCAGCCAAGATCGGCTGGGACAGGGTTATAATGCTTTCTTT.

The genes are TRBV27 and TRBJ2-3; TRBD2 matches 10 bases. Germline V lookup: CDR1 MNHEY, CDR2 SMNVEV (reference sequence). The CDR3 spans 14 residues. V lost 9 bases, J lost 2 bases, and 5 bases stayed unmatched. The DNA of the CDR3 is TGTGCCAGTCAGACTAGCGGGCTCACAGATACGCAGTATTTT. Translation: CASQTSGLTDTQYF.

The chain uses TRBV27 and TRBJ2-5; no clear D. Germline CDR1 MNHEY, CDR2 SMNVEV (reference sequence). Trimming took off 2 bases at V and 5 bases at J, with 9 bases between the two ends. The CDR3 has 13 amino acids. In DNA form, the CDR3 reads TGTGCCAGCAGTTTAAGGGCCTTTGAGACCCAGTACTTC. It translates to CASSLRAFETQYF.